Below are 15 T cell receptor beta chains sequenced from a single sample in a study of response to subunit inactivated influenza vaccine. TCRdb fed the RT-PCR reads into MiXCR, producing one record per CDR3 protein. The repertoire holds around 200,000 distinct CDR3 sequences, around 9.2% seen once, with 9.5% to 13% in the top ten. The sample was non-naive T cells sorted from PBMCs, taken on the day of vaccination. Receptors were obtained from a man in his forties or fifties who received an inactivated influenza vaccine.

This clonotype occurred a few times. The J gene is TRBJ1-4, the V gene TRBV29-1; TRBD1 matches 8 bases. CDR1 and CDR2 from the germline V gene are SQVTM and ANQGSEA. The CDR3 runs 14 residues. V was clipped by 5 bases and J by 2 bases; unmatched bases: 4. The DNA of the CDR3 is TGCAGCGTTTGGGACAGGTCGACTAATGAAAAACTGTTTTTT. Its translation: CSVWDRSTNEKLFF.

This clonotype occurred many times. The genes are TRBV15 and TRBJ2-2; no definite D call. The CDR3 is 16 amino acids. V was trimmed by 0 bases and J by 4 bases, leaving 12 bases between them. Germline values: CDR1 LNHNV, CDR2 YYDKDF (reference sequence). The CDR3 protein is CATSRDSRVVTGELFF. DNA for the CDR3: TGTGCCACCAGCAGAGATTCGAGAGTGGTCACCGGGGAGCTGTTTTTT.

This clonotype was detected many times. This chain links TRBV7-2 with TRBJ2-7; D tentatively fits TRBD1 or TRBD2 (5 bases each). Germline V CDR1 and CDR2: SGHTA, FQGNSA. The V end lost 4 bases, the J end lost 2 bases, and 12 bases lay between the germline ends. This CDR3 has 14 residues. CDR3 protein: CASSSGPAPYEQYF. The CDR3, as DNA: TGTGCCAGCAGCTCGGGACCAGCACCCTACGAGCAGTACTTC.

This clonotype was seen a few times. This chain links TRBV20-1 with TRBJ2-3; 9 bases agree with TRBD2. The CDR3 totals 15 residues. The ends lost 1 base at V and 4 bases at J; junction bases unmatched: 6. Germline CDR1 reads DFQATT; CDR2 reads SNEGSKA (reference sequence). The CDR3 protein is CSARAAGGMADTQYF. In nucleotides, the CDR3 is TGCAGTGCTAGAGCGGCGGGAGGGATGGCAGATACGCAGTATTTT.

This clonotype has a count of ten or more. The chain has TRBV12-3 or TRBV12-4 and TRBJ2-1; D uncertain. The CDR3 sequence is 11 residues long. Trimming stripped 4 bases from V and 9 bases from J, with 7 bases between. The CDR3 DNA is TGTGCCAGCAGTTCAGGTATTGAGCAGTTCTTC. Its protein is CASSSGIEQFF.

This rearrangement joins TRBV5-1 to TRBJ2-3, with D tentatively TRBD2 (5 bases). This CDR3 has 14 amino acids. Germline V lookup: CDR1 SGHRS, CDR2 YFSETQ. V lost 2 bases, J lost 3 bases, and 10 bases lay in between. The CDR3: CASSFSSRTDTQYF. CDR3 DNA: TGCGCCAGCAGCTTCTCTAGCAGGACAGATACGCAGTATTTT. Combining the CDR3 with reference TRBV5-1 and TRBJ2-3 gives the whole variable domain KAGVTQTPRYLIKTRGQQVTLSCSPISGHRSVSWYQQTPGQGLQFLFEYFSETQRNKGNFPGRFSGRQFSNSRSEMNVSTLELGDSALYLCASSFSSRTDTQYFGPGTRLTVL.

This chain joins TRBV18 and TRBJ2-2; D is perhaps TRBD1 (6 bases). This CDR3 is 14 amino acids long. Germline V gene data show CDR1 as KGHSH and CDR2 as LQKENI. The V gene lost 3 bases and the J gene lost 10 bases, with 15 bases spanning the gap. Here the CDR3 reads CASSPGTGPKELFF. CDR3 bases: TGTGCCAGCTCACCGGGAACAGGGCCAAAGGAGCTGTTTTTT. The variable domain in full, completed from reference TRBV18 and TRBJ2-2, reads NAGVMQNPRHLVRRRGQEARLRCSPMKGHSHVYWYRQLPEEGLKFMVYLQKENIIDESGMPKERFSAEFPKEGPSILRIQQVVRGDSAAYFCASSPGTGPKELFFGEGSRLTVL.

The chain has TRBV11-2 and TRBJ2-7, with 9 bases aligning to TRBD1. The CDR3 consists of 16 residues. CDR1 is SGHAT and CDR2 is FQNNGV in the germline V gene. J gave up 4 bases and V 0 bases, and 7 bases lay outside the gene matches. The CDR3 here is CASSLDLGTGTYEQYF. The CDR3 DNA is TGTGCCAGCAGCTTAGATCTGGGGACAGGGACTTACGAGCAGTACTTC.

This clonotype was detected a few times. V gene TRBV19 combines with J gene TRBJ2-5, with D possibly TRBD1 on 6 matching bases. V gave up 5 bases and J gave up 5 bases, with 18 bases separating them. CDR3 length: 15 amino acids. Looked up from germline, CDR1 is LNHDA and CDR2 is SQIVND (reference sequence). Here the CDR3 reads CASSESGVGTETQYF. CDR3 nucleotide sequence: TGTGCCAGTAGTGAGTCAGGGGTTGGAACGGAGACCCAGTACTTC.

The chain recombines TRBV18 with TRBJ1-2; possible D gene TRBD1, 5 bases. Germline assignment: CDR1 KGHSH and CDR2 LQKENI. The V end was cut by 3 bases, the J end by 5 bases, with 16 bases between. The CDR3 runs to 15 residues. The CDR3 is CASSPNGGTRYGYTF. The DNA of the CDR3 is TGTGCCAGCTCACCTAACGGGGGGACTCGGTATGGCTACACCTTC.

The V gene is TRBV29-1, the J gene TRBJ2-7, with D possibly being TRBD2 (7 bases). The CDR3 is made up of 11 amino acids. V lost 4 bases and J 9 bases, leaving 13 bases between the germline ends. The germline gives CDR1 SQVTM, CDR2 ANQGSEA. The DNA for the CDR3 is TGCAGCGTTGTGTTTGGGGGGGCGCAGTACTTC. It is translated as CSVVFGGAQYF.

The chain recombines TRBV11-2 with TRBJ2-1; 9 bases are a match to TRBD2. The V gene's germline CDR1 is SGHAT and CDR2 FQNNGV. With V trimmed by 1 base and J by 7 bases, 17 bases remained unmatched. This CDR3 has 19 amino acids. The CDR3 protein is CASSLVDRSGLANRNEQFF. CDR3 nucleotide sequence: TGTGCCAGCAGCTTAGTCGATCGTTCGGGACTAGCTAATCGTAATGAGCAGTTCTTC. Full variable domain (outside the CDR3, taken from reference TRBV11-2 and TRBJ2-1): EAGVAQSPRYKIIEKRQSVAFWCNPISGHATLYWYQQILGQGPKLLIQFQNNGVVDDSQLPKDRFSAERLKGVDSTLKIQPAKLEDSAVYLCASSLVDRSGLANRNEQFFGPGTRLTVL.

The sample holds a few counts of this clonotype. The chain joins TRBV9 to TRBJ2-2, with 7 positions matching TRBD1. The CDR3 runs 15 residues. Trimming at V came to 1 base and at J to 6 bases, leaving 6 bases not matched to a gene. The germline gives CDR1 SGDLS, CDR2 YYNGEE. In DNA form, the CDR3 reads TGTGCCAGCAGCGTAACAACAGGGGTACCCGGGGAGCTGTTTTTT. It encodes CASSVTTGVPGELFF.

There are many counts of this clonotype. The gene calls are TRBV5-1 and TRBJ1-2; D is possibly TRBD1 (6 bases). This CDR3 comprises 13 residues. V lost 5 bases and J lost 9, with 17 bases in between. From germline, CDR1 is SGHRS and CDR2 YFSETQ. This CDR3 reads CASSQRGTTSYTF. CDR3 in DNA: TGCGCCAGCAGTCAACGCGGGACAACTAGCTACACCTTC.

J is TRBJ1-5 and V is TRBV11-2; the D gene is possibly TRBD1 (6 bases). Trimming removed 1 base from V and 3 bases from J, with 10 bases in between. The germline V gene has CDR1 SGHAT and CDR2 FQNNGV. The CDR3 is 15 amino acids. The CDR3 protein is CASSLGGQNNQPQHF. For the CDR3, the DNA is TGTGCCAGCAGCTTAGGGGGGCAGAACAATCAGCCCCAGCATTTT.